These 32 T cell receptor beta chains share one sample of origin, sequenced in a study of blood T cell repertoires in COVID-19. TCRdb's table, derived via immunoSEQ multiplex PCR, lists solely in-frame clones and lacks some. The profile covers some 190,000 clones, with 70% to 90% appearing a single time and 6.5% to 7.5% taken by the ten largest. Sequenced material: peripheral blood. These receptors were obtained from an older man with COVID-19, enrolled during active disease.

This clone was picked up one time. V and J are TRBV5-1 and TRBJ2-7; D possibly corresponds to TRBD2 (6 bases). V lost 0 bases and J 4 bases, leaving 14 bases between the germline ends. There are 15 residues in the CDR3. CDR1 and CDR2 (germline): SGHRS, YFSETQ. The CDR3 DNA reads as TGCGCCAGCAGCTTGGTAGTGGGGGAGGAGTACGAGCAGTACTTC. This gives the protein CASSLVVGEEYEQYF.

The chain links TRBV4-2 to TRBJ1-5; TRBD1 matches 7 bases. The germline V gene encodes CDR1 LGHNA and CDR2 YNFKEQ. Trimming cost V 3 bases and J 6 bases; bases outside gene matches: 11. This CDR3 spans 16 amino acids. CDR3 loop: CASSQASTGAGQPQHF. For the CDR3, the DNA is TGTGCCAGCAGCCAGGCTTCTACAGGGGCGGGTCAGCCCCAGCATTTT.

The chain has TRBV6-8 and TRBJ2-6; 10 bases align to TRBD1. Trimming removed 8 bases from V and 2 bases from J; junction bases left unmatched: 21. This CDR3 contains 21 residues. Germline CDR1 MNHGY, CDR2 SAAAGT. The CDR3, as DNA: TGTGCCAGCTATACAAGTGTAACATTGTGGGGACAGGGGACTGGGGCCAACGTCCTGACTTTC. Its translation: CASYTSVTLWGQGTGANVLTF.

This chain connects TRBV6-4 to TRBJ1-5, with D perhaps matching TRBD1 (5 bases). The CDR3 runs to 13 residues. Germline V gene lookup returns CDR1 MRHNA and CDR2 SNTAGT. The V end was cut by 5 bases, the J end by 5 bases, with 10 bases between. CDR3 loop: CASSLQEDQPQHF. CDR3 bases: TGTGCCAGCAGTCTACAGGAAGATCAGCCCCAGCATTTT.

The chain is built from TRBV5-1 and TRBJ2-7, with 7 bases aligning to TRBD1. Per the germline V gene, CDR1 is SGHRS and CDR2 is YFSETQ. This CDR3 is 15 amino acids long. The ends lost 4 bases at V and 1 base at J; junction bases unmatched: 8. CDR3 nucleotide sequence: TGCGCCAGCAGCCCGGTACAGGGGCCGTCCTACGAGCAGTACTTC. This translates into CASSPVQGPSYEQYF.

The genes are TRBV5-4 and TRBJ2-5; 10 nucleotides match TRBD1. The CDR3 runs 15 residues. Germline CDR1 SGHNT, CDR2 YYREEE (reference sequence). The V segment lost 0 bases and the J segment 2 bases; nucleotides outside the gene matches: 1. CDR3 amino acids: CASSLGTGGQETQYF. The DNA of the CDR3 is TGTGCCAGCAGCTTGGGGACAGGGGGGCAAGAGACCCAGTACTTC.

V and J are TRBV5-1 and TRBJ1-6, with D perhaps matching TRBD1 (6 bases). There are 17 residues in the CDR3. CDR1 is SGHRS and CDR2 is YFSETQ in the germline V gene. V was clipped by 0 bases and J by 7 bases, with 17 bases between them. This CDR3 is CASSLGGTPEVNSPLHF. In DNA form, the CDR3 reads TGCGCCAGCAGCTTGGGGGGGACACCGGAGGTAAATTCACCCCTCCACTTT.

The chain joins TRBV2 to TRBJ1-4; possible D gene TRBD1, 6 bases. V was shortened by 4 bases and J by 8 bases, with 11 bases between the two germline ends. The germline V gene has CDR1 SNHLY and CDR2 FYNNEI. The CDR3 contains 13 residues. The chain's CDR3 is CASSVQGLEKLFF. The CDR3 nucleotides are TGTGCCAGCAGTGTTCAGGGGCTGGAAAAACTGTTTTTT.

DNA for the CDR3: TGTGCCAGCAGTGGCAGGGGGCTGGATGACTACACCTTC. It translates to CASSGRGLDDYTF. The chain is built from TRBV28 and TRBJ1-2, with 8 positions matching TRBD1. Trimming took 5 bases from V and 10 from J; bases not matched to a gene: 9. Per germline, CDR1 MDHEN and CDR2 SYDVKM. The CDR3 loop spans 13 amino acids.

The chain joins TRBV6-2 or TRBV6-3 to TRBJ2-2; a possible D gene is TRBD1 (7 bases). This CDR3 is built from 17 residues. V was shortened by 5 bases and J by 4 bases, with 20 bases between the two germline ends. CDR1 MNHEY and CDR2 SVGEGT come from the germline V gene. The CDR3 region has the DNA TGTGCCAGCAGTACCTACCCCGGAGGGGGCGGCACCGGGGAGCTGTTTTTT. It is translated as CASSTYPGGGGTGELFF.

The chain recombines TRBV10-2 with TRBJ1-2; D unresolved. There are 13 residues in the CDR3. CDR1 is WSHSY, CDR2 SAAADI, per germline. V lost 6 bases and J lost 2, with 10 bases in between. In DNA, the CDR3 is TGCGCCAGCAGCCGAGGAACCAACTATGGCTACACCTTC. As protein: CASSRGTNYGYTF.

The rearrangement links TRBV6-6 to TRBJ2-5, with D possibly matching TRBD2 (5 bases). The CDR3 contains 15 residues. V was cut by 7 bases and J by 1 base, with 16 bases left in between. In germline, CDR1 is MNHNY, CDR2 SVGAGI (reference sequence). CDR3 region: CASTLGSALQETQYF. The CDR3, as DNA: TGTGCCAGCACCCTAGGGAGCGCCCTCCAAGAGACCCAGTACTTC.

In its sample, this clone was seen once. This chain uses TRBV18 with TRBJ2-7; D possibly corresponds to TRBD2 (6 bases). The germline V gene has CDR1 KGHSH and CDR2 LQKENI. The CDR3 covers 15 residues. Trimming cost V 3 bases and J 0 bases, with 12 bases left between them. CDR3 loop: CASSPEAGSSYEQYF. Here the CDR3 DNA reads TGTGCCAGCTCACCGGAGGCGGGGAGCTCCTACGAGCAGTACTTC.

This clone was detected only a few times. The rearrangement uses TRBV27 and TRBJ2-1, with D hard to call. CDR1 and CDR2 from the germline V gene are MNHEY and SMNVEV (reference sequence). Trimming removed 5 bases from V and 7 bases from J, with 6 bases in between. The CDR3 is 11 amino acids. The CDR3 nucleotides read TGTGCCAGCAGTCTCTTAAATGAGCAGTTCTTC. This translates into CASSLLNEQFF.

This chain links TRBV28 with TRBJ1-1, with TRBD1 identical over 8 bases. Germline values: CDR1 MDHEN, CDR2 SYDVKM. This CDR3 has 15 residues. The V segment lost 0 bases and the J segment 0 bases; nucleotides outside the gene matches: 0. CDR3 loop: CASSLWGQVNTEAFF. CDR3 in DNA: TGTGCCAGCAGTTTATGGGGACAGGTGAACACTGAAGCTTTCTTT.

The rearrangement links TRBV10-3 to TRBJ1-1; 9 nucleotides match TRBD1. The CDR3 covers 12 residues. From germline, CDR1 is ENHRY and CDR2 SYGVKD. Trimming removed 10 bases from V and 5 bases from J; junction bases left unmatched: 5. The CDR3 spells CASGQGMTEAFF. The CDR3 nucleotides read TGTGCCAGTGGACAGGGGATGACTGAAGCTTTCTTT.

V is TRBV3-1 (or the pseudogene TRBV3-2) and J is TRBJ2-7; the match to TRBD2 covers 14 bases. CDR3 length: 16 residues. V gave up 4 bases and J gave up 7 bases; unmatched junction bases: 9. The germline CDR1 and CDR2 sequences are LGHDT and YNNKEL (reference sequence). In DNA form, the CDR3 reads TGTGCCAGCAGCCCCACGACTAGCGGGGGGGCGGTTGAGCAGTACTTC. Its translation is CASSPTTSGGAVEQYF.

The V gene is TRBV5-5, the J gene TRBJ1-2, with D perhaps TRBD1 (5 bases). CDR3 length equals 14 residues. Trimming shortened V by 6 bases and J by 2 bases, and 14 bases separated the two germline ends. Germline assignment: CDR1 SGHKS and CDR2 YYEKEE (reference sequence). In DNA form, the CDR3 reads TGTGCCAGCATCGACGCCCAGGGCAACTATGGCTACACCTTC. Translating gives CASIDAQGNYGYTF.

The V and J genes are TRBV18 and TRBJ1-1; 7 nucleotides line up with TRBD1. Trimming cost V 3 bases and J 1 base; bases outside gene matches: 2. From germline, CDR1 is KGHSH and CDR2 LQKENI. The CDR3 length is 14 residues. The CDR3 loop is CASSPTGPNTEAFF. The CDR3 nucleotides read TGTGCCAGCTCACCGACAGGGCCGAACACTGAAGCTTTCTTT. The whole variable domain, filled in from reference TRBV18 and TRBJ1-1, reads NAGVMQNPRHLVRRRGQEARLRCSPMKGHSHVYWYRQLPEEGLKFMVYLQKENIIDESGMPKERFSAEFPKEGPSILRIQQVVRGDSAAYFCASSPTGPNTEAFFGQGTRLTVV.

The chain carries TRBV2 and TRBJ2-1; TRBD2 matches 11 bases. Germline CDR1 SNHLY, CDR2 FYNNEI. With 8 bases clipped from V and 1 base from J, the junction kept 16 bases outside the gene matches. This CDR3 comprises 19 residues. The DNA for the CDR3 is TGTGCCAGCCGTGGGATCGGGGCTAGCGGGGGGTCATCCTACAATGAGCAGTTCTTC. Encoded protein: CASRGIGASGGSSYNEQFF.

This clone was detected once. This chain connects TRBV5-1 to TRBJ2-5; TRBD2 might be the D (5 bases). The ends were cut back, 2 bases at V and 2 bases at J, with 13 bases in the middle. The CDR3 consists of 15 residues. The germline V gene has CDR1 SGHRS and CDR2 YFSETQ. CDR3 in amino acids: CASSFGATGQETQYF. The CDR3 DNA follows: TGCGCCAGCAGCTTCGGCGCCACGGGACAAGAGACCCAGTACTTC.

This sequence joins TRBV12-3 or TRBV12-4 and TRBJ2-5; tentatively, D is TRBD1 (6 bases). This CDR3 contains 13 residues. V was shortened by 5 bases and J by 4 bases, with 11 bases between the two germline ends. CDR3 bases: TGTGCCAGCAGTCGGACAGCCTCAGAGACCCAGTACTTC. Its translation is CASSRTASETQYF.

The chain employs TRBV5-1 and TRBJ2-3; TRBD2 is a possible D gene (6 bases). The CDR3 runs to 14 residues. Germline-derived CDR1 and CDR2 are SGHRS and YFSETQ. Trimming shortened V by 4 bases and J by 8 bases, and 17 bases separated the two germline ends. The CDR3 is CASSQGGTDSTQYF. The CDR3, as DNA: TGCGCCAGCAGCCAAGGAGGGACCGATTCTACGCAGTATTTT.

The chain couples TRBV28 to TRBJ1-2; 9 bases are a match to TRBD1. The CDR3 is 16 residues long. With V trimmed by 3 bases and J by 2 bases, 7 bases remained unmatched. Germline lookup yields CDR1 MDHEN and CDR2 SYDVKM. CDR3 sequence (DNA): TGTGCCAGCAGTTTTCCCTCCGGGACAGGGAACTATGGCTACACCTTC. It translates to CASSFPSGTGNYGYTF.

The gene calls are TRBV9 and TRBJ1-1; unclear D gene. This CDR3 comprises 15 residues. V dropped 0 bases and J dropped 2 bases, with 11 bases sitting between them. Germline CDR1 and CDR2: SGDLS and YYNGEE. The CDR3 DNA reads TGTGCCAGCAGCGTAGACGTCAGTTTCAACACTGAAGCTTTCTTT. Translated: CASSVDVSFNTEAFF.

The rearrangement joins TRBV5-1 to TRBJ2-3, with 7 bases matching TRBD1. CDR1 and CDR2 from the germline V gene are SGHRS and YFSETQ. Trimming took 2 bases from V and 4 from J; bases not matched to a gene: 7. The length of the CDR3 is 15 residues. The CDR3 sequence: CASSFLTGTADTQYF. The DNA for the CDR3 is TGCGCCAGCAGCTTCCTAACAGGGACAGCAGATACGCAGTATTTT.

The CDR3 region has the DNA TGTGCCAGCAGCTTGGTCGACAGGGGGCATGGCTACACCTTC. Residues: CASSLVDRGHGYTF. The rearrangement joins TRBV5-6 to TRBJ1-2, with 10 bases aligning to TRBD1. The germline V gene has CDR1 SGHDT and CDR2 YYEEEE. This CDR3 is built from 14 residues. The V gene end was trimmed by 0 bases and the J gene end by 6 bases; junction bases not matched to a gene: 2.

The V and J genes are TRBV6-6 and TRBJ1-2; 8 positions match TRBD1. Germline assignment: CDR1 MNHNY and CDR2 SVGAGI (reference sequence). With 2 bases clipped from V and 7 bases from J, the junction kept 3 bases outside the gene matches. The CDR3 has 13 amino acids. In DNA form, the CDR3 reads TGTGCCAGCAGTTACGTCAGGGGGCCTGGCTACACCTTC. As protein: CASSYVRGPGYTF.

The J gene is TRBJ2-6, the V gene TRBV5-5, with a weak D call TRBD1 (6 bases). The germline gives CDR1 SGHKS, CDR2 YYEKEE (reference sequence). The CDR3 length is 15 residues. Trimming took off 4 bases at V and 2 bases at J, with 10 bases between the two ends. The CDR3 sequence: CASSDYRAGANVLTF. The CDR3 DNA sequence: TGTGCCAGCAGCGACTACAGGGCTGGGGCCAACGTCCTGACTTTC. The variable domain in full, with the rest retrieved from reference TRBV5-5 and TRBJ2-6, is DAGVTQSPTHLIKTRGQQVTLRCSPISGHKSVSWYQQVLGQGPQFIFQYYEKEERGRGNFPDRFSARQFPNYSSELNVNALLLGDSALYLCASSDYRAGANVLTFGAGSRLTVL.

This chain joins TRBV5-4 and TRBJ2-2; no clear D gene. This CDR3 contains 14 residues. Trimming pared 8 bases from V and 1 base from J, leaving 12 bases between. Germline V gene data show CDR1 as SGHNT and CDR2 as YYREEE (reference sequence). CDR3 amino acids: CASRGSLNTGELFF. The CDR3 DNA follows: TGTGCCAGTCGCGGCAGCCTGAACACCGGGGAGCTGTTTTTT.

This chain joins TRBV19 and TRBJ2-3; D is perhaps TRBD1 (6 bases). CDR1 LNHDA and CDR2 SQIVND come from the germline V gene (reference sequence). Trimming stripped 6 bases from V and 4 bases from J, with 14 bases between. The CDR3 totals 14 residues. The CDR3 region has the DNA TGTGCCAGTAGGGACAGCAGGGTCGCAGATACGCAGTATTTT. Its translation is CASRDSRVADTQYF.

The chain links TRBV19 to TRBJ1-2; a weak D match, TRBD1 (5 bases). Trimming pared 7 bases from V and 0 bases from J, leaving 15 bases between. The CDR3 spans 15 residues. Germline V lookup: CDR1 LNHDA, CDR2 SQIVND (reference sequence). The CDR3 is CASTPWRGSNYGYTF. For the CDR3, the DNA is TGTGCCAGTACCCCCTGGCGGGGGTCTAACTATGGCTACACCTTC. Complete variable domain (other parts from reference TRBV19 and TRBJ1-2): DGGITQSPKYLFRKEGQNVTLSCEQNLNHDAMYWYRQDPGQGLRLIYYSQIVNDFQKGDIAEGYSVSREKKESFPLTVTSAQKNPTAFYLCASTPWRGSNYGYTFGSGTRLTVV.